This paragraph reports one T cell receptor beta chain. Its antigen remains unidentified. These data belong to a study of shared clonotypes between healthy human individuals. All the donors were Caucasian adults who lived in Nashville, Tennessee. CD4+ cells underwent separation, giving CD45RA+ naive and CD45RA-negative memory subsets. The repertoire was sequenced with immunoSEQ multiplex PCR; TCRdb's copy has only in-frame clones and lacks some. The repertoire holds some 1,400,000 clones, with roughly 95% as singletons. Germline-derived CDR1 and CDR2 are SGDLS and YYNGEE. This CDR3 spans 13 amino acids. Trimming took off 4 bases at V and 7 bases at J, with 12 bases between the two ends. Study-level results: Estimated richness values were generally larger in naive subsets than in memory subsets.

This chain connects TRBV9 to TRBJ2-1; D not certain. Sequenced input: naive CD4+ T cells sorted from blood. The subset is: CD45RA+ positively selected. This TCR was recovered from a man younger than 45 in good health. The CDR3 DNA sequence: TGTGCCAGCAGCTCAAGACCTGAAAATGAGCAGTTCTTC. Translation gives CASSSRPENEQFF.